One sample yielded the 2 T cell receptor beta chains listed below, sequenced in a study of PD-L1 blockade in urothelial cancer. The time point was: pretreatment peripheral blood. Produced via immunoSEQ multiplex PCR; TCRdb's table is partial and in-frame only. The table lists under 70,000 clones, more than 80% of them singletons. The sequences come from PBMCs, collected around atezolizumab (anti-PD-L1) treatment. These receptors originate from a man aged 70 or older with urothelial cancer.

This chain joins TRBV2 and TRBJ2-7; 7 bases are a match to TRBD1. V lost 6 bases, J lost 3 bases, and 11 bases stayed unmatched. The CDR3 consists of 15 residues. From germline, CDR1 is SNHLY and CDR2 FYNNEI. In DNA, the CDR3 is TGTGCCAGCAGCCAGACAGGGACCCTAAACTACGAGCAGTACTTC. Its translation is CASSQTGTLNYEQYF.

The chain employs TRBV27 and TRBJ2-3, with TRBD2 identical over 8 bases. CDR3 size: 15 residues. V lost 0 bases and J lost 4; bases outside the gene matches: 3. Germline-derived CDR1 and CDR2 are MNHEY and SMNVEV (reference sequence). CDR3 coding DNA: TGTGCCAGCAGTTTATCTAGCGGGAAGGCAGATACGCAGTATTTT. This encodes CASSLSSGKADTQYF.